The 29 T cell receptor beta chains listed next were all sequenced from one sample in a study of OX40 agonist ivuxolimab in advanced cancers. Only in-frame clones appear in the TCRdb table, and some are missing; sequencing was by immunoSEQ multiplex PCR. The sample yields tens of thousands of clones, around 89% seen once. Material: CD4+ or CD8+ T cells sorted from blood, obtained in a trial of the OX40 agonist ivuxolimab. Source of these receptors: an adult with an advanced solid tumor such as melanoma, head and neck, liver or kidney cancer.

This chain links TRBV14 with TRBJ1-2; weak D call: TRBD1 (6 bases). V lost 0 bases, J lost 4 bases, and 12 bases lay in between. The CDR3 extends over 15 amino acids. CDR1 and CDR2 from the germline V gene are SGHDN and FVKESK. CDR3 bases: TGTGCCAGCAGCCAAGACCTCAGGGGTTCCTATGGCTACACCTTC. The encoded protein is CASSQDLRGSYGYTF.

The gene calls are TRBV7-3 and TRBJ2-5; no clear D gene. V dropped 9 bases and J dropped 2 bases, with 10 bases sitting between them. Germline V gene sequence: CDR1 SGHTA, CDR2 FQGTGA. The CDR3 consists of 12 residues. CDR3 in amino acids: CARGSGQETQYF. The CDR3 bases are TGTGCCAGGGGATCAGGACAAGAGACCCAGTACTTC.

In this sample, this clone turned up a few times. The rearrangement uses TRBV7-2 and TRBJ2-5; D is ambiguous. This CDR3 comprises 14 residues. CDR1 and CDR2 from the germline V gene are SGHTA and FQGNSA. V dropped 1 base and J dropped 5 bases, with 11 bases sitting between them. CDR3 loop: CASSLGVTSETQYF. Here the CDR3 DNA reads TGTGCCAGCAGCTTAGGTGTAACATCGGAGACCCAGTACTTC.

The rearrangement joins TRBV28 to TRBJ1-3, with TRBD1 matching 7 bases. The J segment lost 6 bases and the V segment lost 3 bases, leaving 5 bases of the junction unmatched. Germline CDR1 MDHEN, CDR2 SYDVKM. This CDR3 region has 14 residues. The DNA of the CDR3 is TGTGCCAGCAGTTTCATCAGGGGGACAAACACCATATATTTT. Protein product: CASSFIRGTNTIYF.

The V and J genes are TRBV28 and TRBJ2-7; D unclear. Deletions cut 3 bases from V and 2 bases from J, with 11 bases between. CDR1 and CDR2 from the germline V gene are MDHEN and SYDVKM. The CDR3 contains 14 residues. The CDR3 here is CASSFQATTYEQYF. As DNA, the CDR3 is TGTGCCAGCAGTTTCCAGGCAACTACCTACGAGCAGTACTTC.

V gene TRBV6-5 combines with J gene TRBJ2-1; D may be TRBD2 (7 bases). The CDR3 is made up of 14 amino acids. Deletions cut 6 bases from V and 2 bases from J, with 11 bases between. Per germline, CDR1 MNHEY and CDR2 SVGAGI. The CDR3 sequence is CASRRRGPYNEQFF. The DNA of the CDR3 is TGTGCCAGCAGGAGGCGGGGGCCCTACAATGAGCAGTTCTTC.

Of note for this clone: The junction and the germline gene differ at one end; a read error may be behind it. The gene calls are TRBV7-6 and TRBJ2-1; 10 bases fit TRBD1. Germline CDR1 SGHVS, CDR2 FNYEAQ. This CDR3 is 14 amino acids long. In DNA, the CDR3 is TGTGCCAGCAGGGTGACAGGGGGCAACAATGGGCAGTTCTTC. Its translation is CASRVTGGNNGQFF.

Details on this clone: Distinct nucleotide sequences in the sample also encode this CDR3. The chain couples TRBV6-5 to TRBJ2-1; unclear D gene. This CDR3 contains 11 residues. Trimming shortened V by 5 bases and J by 8 bases, and 7 bases separated the two germline ends. The germline V gene encodes CDR1 MNHEY and CDR2 SVGAGI. CDR3 protein: CASSPGDEQFF. The CDR3 bases are TGTGCCAGCAGTCCCGGAGATGAGCAGTTCTTC.

The sample holds a few counts of this clone. The chain is built from TRBV7-9 and TRBJ2-7; 9 positions match TRBD1. Trimming took 5 bases from V and 6 from J; bases not matched to a gene: 11. Germline V CDR1 and CDR2: SEHNR, FQNEAQ (reference sequence). CDR3 length: 15 residues. In DNA form, the CDR3 reads TGTGCCAGCAGCACATCCGGGACAGGGTCGGCCGAGCAGTACTTC. It specifies CASSTSGTGSAEQYF.

The chain combines TRBV2 with TRBJ2-7; D might be TRBD2 (6 bases). V was shortened by 8 bases and J by 0 bases, with 14 bases between the two germline ends. The CDR3 spans 14 residues. CDR1 and CDR2 from the germline V gene are SNHLY and FYNNEI. This CDR3 reads CASCYGRGSYEQYF. The CDR3 DNA follows: TGTGCCAGCTGTTACGGGAGAGGCTCCTACGAGCAGTACTTC.

The chain employs TRBV28 and TRBJ2-3, with 8 bases that match TRBD2. The germline V gene encodes CDR1 MDHEN and CDR2 SYDVKM. V gave up 2 bases and J gave up 0 bases; unmatched junction bases: 10. CDR3 length equals 18 residues. CDR3 amino acids: CASSLLAGGQISTDTQYF. CDR3 coding DNA: TGTGCCAGCAGTTTACTAGCGGGCGGGCAGATAAGCACAGATACGCAGTATTTT.

This clone appeared many times. The genes are TRBV4-1 and TRBJ1-2; D is ambiguous. This CDR3 contains 17 residues. Germline V gene sequence: CDR1 MGHRA, CDR2 YSYEKL. V lost 4 bases, J lost 5 bases, and 23 bases lay in between. The CDR3 here is CASSPLGLVRLTYGYTF. In DNA, the CDR3 is TGCGCCAGCAGCCCCCTAGGGTTAGTCCGTCTTACTTATGGCTACACCTTC.

The V gene is TRBV4-1, the J gene TRBJ2-7, with TRBD1 matching over 9 bases. Germline-derived CDR1 and CDR2 are MGHRA and YSYEKL. The CDR3 runs to 14 residues. The junction had 5 bases not matched to a gene; V was cut back by 4 bases and J by 4 bases. The CDR3 region has the DNA TGCGCCAGCAGCCCTCGGGACAGGGATTACGAGCAGTACTTC. Amino acid sequence: CASSPRDRDYEQYF.

V is TRBV9 and J is TRBJ2-2; perhaps TRBD2 as D (6 bases). Germline-derived CDR1 and CDR2 are SGDLS and YYNGEE. Trimming pared 3 bases from V and 7 bases from J, leaving 22 bases between. CDR3 size: 17 residues. For the CDR3, the DNA is TGTGCCAGCAGCGCCGAAGAAATAGCGGCCAGGCGCGGGGAGCTGTTTTTT. Translating gives CASSAEEIAARRGELFF.

V usage is TRBV28 and J usage is TRBJ2-5, with 10 bases aligning to TRBD1. The CDR3 covers 17 residues. The junction had 11 bases not matched to a gene; V was cut back by 4 bases and J by 3 bases. Germline values: CDR1 MDHEN, CDR2 SYDVKM. The CDR3 nucleotides are TGTGCCAGCAGTTCCTCTCCCGGGACAGGGGAGGAAGAGACCCAGTACTTC. Translated: CASSSSPGTGEEETQYF.

The genes are TRBV4-1 and TRBJ1-1, with D tentatively TRBD1 (6 bases). Per the germline V gene, CDR1 is MGHRA and CDR2 is YSYEKL. This CDR3 region has 14 residues. V lost 0 bases, J lost 3 bases, and 8 bases lay in between. This CDR3 is CASSQERGDTEAFF. In DNA, the CDR3 is TGCGCCAGCAGCCAAGAGAGGGGGGACACTGAAGCTTTCTTT.

This clone was recorded once. V gene TRBV7-8 combines with J gene TRBJ1-5, with 7 nucleotides matching TRBD1. The J segment lost 5 bases and the V segment lost 5 bases, leaving 6 bases of the junction unmatched. The CDR3 is 14 amino acids. CDR1 and CDR2 from the germline V gene are SGHVS and FQNEAQ. The CDR3 reads CASSTRTGDQPQHF. Here the CDR3 DNA reads TGTGCCAGCAGCACACGGACAGGAGATCAGCCCCAGCATTTT. Full variable domain (missing parts from reference TRBV7-8 and TRBJ1-5): GAGVSQSPRYKVAKRGQDVALRCDPISGHVSLFWYQQALGQGPEFLTYFQNEAQLDKSGLPSDRFFAERPEGSVSTLKIQRTQQEDSAVYLCASSTRTGDQPQHFGDGTRLSIL.

The CDR3, as DNA: TGTGCCAGCAGTCCTCATGAAAAACTGTTTTTT. This codes for CASSPHEKLFF. This sequence joins TRBV28 and TRBJ1-4; D not certain. Germline V gene sequence: CDR1 MDHEN, CDR2 SYDVKM. Trimming stripped 5 bases from V and 6 bases from J, with 4 bases between. The CDR3 is made up of 11 amino acids.

This clone has a single count. The V call is TRBV7-9, the J call TRBJ2-7; D uncertain. This CDR3 contains 13 residues. Germline lookup yields CDR1 SEHNR and CDR2 FQNEAQ (reference sequence). V lost 2 bases, J lost 5 bases, and 10 bases lay in between. The CDR3 is CASSLSPGHEQYF. CDR3 nucleotide sequence: TGTGCCAGCAGCTTATCACCGGGCCACGAGCAGTACTTC.

The chain recombines TRBV29-1 with TRBJ2-4; possibly TRBD1 for D (6 bases). There are 14 residues in the CDR3. Germline V gene lookup returns CDR1 SQVTM and CDR2 ANQGSEA. Trimming pared 4 bases from V and 7 bases from J, leaving 17 bases between. For the CDR3, the DNA is TGCAGCGTTGCCGACAGGCCCCAGGGCAACATTCAGTACTTC. This sequence encodes CSVADRPQGNIQYF. The variable domain in full, with the rest retrieved from reference TRBV29-1 and TRBJ2-4, is SAVISQKPSRDICQRGTSLTIQCQVDSQVTMMFWYRQQPGQSLTLIATANQGSEATYESGFVIDKFPISRPNLTFSTLTVSNMSPEDSSIYLCSVADRPQGNIQYFGAGTRLSVL.

The chain carries TRBV5-6 and TRBJ2-2; no definite D call. V shed 4 bases and J shed 3 bases, with 10 bases lying between them. Germline V gene data show CDR1 as SGHDT and CDR2 as YYEEEE. This CDR3 is 14 amino acids long. CDR3 DNA sequence: TGTGCCAGCAGCCCCGGAGCGCACACCGGGGAGCTGTTTTTT. Its protein product is CASSPGAHTGELFF. The full variable domain, with the rest looked up from reference TRBV5-6 and TRBJ2-2, is DAGVTQSPTHLIKTRGQQVTLRCSPKSGHDTVSWYQQALGQGPQFIFQYYEEEERQRGNFPDRFSGHQFPNYSSELNVNALLLGDSALYLCASSPGAHTGELFFGEGSRLTVL.

CDR3 amino acids: CASSLRRGGSTDTQYF. The CDR3 DNA is TGTGCCAGCAGCTTGAGACGGGGGGGGAGCACAGATACGCAGTATTTT. The rearrangement links TRBV7-2 to TRBJ2-3, with TRBD2 matching 8 bases. The CDR3 sequence is 16 residues long. V lost 3 bases and J lost 0; bases outside the gene matches: 5. The germline gives CDR1 SGHTA, CDR2 FQGNSA.

V is TRBV6-1 and J is TRBJ1-5; a possible D gene is TRBD1 (6 bases). CDR1 is MNHNS and CDR2 is SASEGT in the germline V gene. V lost 3 bases to trimming and J lost 2 bases, with 11 bases between them. This CDR3 has 15 residues. CDR3 nucleotides: TGTGCCAGCAGTGACCGGGACATGCGCAATCAGCCCCAGCATTTT. It is translated as CASSDRDMRNQPQHF.

The chain carries TRBV28 and TRBJ1-3, with no clear D. Germline V gene data show CDR1 as MDHEN and CDR2 as SYDVKM. The V end lost 5 bases, the J end lost 10 bases, and 9 bases lay between the germline ends. The CDR3 has 11 amino acids. The chain's CDR3 is CASSPSRTIYF. The CDR3 nucleotides read TGTGCCAGCAGTCCCTCGCGGACCATATATTTT.

V is TRBV28 and J is TRBJ1-5; D is ambiguous. Trimming shortened V by 5 bases and J by 0 bases, and 5 bases separated the two germline ends. CDR1 MDHEN and CDR2 SYDVKM come from the germline V gene. The length of the CDR3 is 13 residues. The CDR3 nucleotides are TGTGCCAGCAGTCAGGCTAGCAATCAGCCCCAGCATTTT. Protein product: CASSQASNQPQHF.

The J gene is TRBJ2-5, the V gene TRBV2, with D possibly being TRBD1 (5 bases). V was pared by 3 bases and J by 2 bases, with 13 bases between. The V gene's germline CDR1 is SNHLY and CDR2 FYNNEI. The CDR3 runs to 15 residues. This CDR3 reads CASSDGRDGQETQYF. CDR3 nucleotide sequence: TGTGCCAGCAGTGATGGCAGGGATGGGCAAGAGACCCAGTACTTC. Combining the CDR3 with reference TRBV2 and TRBJ2-5 gives the whole variable domain EPEVTQTPSHQVTQMGQEVILRCVPISNHLYFYWYRQILGQKVEFLVSFYNNEISEKSEIFDDQFSVERPDGSNFTLKIRSTKLEDSAMYFCASSDGRDGQETQYFGPGTRLLVL.

The chain employs TRBV27 and TRBJ1-5; 8 nucleotides align to TRBD1. Germline V gives CDR1 MNHEY, CDR2 SMNVEV (reference sequence). The ends lost 10 bases at V and 1 base at J; junction bases unmatched: 6. This CDR3 is built from 14 residues. The CDR3: CATRTGTSNQPQHF. The CDR3 DNA sequence: TGTGCCACACGGACAGGGACAAGCAATCAGCCCCAGCATTTT.

The chain links TRBV4-1 to TRBJ2-1, with D unresolved. The CDR3 contains 16 residues. Germline assignment: CDR1 MGHRA and CDR2 YSYEKL. Trimming stripped 0 bases from V and 0 bases from J, with 9 bases between. The CDR3 bases are TGCGCCAGCAGCCAAGAGATGGCCAGCTCCTACAATGAGCAGTTCTTC. Translation gives CASSQEMASSYNEQFF.

In DNA form, the CDR3 reads TGCGCCAGCAGCCTATCCGGGACACCTTACAATGAGCAGTTCTTC. As protein: CASSLSGTPYNEQFF. This chain connects TRBV5-1 to TRBJ2-1; TRBD1 might be the D (6 bases). V was pared by 4 bases and J by 4 bases, with 15 bases between. Per the germline V gene, CDR1 is SGHRS and CDR2 is YFSETQ. The CDR3 spans 15 residues.